The entry below gives a single TCR beta chain sequence along with its context. Other DNA sequences in this sample translate to the same CDR3. The source of the sample is a study of shared clonotypes between healthy human individuals. Profiled with immunoSEQ multiplex PCR; TCRdb holds only in-frame clones, not every one. The sample carries about 2 million clones, approximately 95% recorded once. Terminally differentiated effector memory CD45RA+ cells were left out of the naive CD8 fraction, which was CD45RO-negative and positively selected for CCR7. This clonotype originated in a man aged 18 to 35 in good health. The specimen was naive CD8+ T cells sorted from blood.

The CDR3 sequence is CASSIGAYNEQFF. The CDR3 nucleotides read TGTGCCAGTAGTATAGGCGCCTACAATGAGCAGTTCTTC. V usage is TRBV19 and J usage is TRBJ2-1; D ambiguous. V gave up 1 base and J gave up 2 bases, with 3 bases separating them. Germline CDR1 and CDR2: LNHDA and SQIVND (reference sequence). This CDR3 is built from 13 residues.